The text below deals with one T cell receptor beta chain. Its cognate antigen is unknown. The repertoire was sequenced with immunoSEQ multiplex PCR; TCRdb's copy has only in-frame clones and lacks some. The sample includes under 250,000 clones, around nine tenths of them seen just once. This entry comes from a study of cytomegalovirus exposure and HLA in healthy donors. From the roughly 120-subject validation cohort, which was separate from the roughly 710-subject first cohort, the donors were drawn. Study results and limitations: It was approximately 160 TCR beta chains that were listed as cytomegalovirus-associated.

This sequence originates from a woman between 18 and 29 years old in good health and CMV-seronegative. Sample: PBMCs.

CDR3 in DNA: TGTGCTAGTGGCCCTCCCGGCTTAGAGGGCTTTGGTGAGCAGTTCTTC. It codes for CASGPPGLEGFGEQFF. The rearrangement links TRBV12-5 to TRBJ2-1; perhaps TRBD2 as D (5 bases). Germline V gives CDR1 LGHNT, CDR2 FRNRAP. The CDR3 is made up of 16 amino acids. V lost 6 bases to trimming and J lost 9 bases, with 24 bases between them.